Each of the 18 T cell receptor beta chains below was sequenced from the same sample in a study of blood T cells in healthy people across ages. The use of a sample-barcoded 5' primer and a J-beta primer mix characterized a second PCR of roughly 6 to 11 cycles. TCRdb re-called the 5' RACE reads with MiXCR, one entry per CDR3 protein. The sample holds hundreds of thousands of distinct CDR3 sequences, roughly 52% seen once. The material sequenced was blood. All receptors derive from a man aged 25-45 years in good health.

Written as DNA, the CDR3 is TGCGCCAGCAGCCAAGAGAGGGACATGAGCACAGATACGCAGTATTTT. Encoded protein: CASSQERDMSTDTQYF. V gene TRBV4-1 combines with J gene TRBJ2-3; tentatively, D is TRBD1 (6 bases). The V end was cut by 0 bases, the J end by 0 bases, with 10 bases between. The CDR3 loop spans 16 amino acids. CDR1 and CDR2 (germline): MGHRA, YSYEKL.

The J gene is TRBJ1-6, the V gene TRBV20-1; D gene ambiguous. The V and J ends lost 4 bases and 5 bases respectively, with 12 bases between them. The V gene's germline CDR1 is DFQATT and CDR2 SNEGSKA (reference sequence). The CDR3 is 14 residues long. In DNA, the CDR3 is TGCAGTGCTATACTCCAACGGGATAATTCACCCCTCCACTTT. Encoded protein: CSAILQRDNSPLHF.

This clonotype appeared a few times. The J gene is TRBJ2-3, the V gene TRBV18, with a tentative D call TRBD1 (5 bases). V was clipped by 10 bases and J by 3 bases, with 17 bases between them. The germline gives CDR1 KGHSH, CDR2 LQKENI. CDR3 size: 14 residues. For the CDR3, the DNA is TGTGCCACCGCACCTGCAAGGGGAACAGATACGCAGTATTTT. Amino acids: CATAPARGTDTQYF.

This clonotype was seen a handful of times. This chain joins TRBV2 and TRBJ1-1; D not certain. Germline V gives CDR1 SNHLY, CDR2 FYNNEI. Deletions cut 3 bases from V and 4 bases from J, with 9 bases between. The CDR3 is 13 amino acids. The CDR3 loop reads CASSDVVFTEAFF. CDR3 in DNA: TGTGCCAGCAGTGATGTAGTGTTCACTGAAGCTTTCTTT.

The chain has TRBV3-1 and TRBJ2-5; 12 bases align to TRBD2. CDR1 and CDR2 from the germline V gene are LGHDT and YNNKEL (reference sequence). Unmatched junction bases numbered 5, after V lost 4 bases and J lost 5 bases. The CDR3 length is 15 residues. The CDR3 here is CASSRTSGAQETQYF. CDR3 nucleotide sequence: TGTGCCAGCAGCCGGACTAGCGGGGCCCAGGAGACCCAGTACTTC.

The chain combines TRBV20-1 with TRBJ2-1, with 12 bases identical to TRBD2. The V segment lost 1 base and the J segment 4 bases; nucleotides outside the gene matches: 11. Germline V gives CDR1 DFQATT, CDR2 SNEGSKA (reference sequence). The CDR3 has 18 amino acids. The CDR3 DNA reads TGCAGTGCTAGAGGCCGAACTAGCGGGGGGACCTATTACAATGAGCAGTTCTTC. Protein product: CSARGRTSGGTYYNEQFF.

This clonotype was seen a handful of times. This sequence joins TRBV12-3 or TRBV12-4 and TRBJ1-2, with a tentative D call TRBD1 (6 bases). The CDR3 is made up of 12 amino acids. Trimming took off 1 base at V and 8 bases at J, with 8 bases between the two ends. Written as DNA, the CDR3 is TGTGCCAGCAGTTTAGTGGGGGGCGGCTACACCTTC. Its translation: CASSLVGGGYTF.

The DNA for the CDR3 is TGTGCCATCAGCCCGGGACAACTAACTTCCCACGAGCAGTACTTC. This sequence encodes CAISPGQLTSHEQYF. This rearrangement joins TRBV10-3 to TRBJ2-4, with TRBD1 as a possible D gene (6 bases). The assigned J gene may be wrong: the sequence end matches TRBJ2-7 better. CDR1 is ENHRY and CDR2 is SYGVKD in the germline V gene. This CDR3 is 15 amino acids long.

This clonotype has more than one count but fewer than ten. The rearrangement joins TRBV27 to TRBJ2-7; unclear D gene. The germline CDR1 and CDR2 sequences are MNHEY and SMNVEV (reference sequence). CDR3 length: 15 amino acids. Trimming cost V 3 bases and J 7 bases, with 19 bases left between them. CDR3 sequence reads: CASSFGQSSYNEQYF. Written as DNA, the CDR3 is TGTGCCAGCAGTTTTGGGCAGAGCTCCTACAATGAGCAGTACTTC.

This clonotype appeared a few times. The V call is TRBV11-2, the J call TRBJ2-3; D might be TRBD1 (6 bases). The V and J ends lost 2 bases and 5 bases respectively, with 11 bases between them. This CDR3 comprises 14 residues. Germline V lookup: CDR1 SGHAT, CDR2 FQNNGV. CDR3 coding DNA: TGTGCCAGCAGCTTATTAGCCAGGGGAGATACGCAGTATTTT. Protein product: CASSLLARGDTQYF.

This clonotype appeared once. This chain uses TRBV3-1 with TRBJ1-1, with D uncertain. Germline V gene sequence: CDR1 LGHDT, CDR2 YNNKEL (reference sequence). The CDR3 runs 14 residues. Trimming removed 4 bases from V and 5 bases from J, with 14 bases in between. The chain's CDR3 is CASSPRDIRTEAFF. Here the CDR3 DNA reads TGTGCCAGCAGCCCTAGAGATATTCGGACTGAAGCTTTCTTT. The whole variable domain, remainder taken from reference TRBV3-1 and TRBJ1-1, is DTAVSQTPKYLVTQMGNDKSIKCEQNLGHDTMYWYKQDSKKFLKIMFSYNNKELIINETVPNRFSPKSPDKAHLNLHINSLELGDSAVYFCASSPRDIRTEAFFGQGTRLTVV.

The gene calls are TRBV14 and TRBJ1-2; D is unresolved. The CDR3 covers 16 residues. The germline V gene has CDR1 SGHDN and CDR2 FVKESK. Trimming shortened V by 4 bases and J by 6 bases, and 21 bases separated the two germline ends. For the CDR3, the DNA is TGTGCCAGCAGCCTCGTTACCTTAAAACATGGAAATGGCTACACCTTC. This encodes CASSLVTLKHGNGYTF.

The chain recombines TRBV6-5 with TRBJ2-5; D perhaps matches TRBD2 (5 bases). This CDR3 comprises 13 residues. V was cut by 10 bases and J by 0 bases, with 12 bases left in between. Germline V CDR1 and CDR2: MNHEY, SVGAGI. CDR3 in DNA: TGTGCCACCGGTCAGCGGTACCAAGAGACCCAGTACTTC. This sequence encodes CATGQRYQETQYF.

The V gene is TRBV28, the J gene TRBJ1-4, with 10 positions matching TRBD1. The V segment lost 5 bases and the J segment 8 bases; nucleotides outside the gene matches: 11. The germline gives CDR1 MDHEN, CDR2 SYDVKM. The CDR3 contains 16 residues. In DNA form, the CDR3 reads TGTGCCAGCAGTCCTACTAAGGGGACAGGGGAGGAAAAACTGTTTTTT. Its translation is CASSPTKGTGEEKLFF.

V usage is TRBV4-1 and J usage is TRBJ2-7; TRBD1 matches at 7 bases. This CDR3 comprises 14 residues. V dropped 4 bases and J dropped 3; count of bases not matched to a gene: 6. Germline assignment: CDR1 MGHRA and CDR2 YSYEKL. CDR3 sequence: CASSPGQSLYEQYF. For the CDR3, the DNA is TGCGCCAGCAGCCCGGGACAGAGTCTCTACGAGCAGTACTTC.

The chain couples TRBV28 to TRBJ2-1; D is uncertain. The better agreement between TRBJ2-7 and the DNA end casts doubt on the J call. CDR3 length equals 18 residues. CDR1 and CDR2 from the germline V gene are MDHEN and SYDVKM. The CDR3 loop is CASSSLFQAARSYNEQYF. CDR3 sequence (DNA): TGTGCCAGCAGCTCCCTCTTTCAGGCAGCGCGATCCTACAATGAGCAGTACTTC.

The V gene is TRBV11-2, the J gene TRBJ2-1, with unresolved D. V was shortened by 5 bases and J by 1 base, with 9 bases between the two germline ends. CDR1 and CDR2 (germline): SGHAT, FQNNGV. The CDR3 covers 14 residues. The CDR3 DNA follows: TGTGCCAGCAGCCCAGGTTGGTCCTACAATGAGCAGTTCTTC. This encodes CASSPGWSYNEQFF.

The CDR3, as DNA: TGTGCCAGCTCACCACGACAGGCTGGCTACAATGAGCAGTACTTC. This codes for CASSPRQAGYNEQYF. The genes are TRBV18 and TRBJ2-7; D is perhaps TRBD1 (6 bases). The V gene's germline CDR1 is KGHSH and CDR2 LQKENI. V lost 1 base and J 7 bases, leaving 17 bases between the germline ends. The CDR3 length is 15 residues.